The 21 T cell receptor beta chains below come from one sample, sequenced in a study of cytomegalovirus exposure and HLA in healthy donors. The PCR contained 60 Vbeta and 13 Jbeta primers. Profiled with immunoSEQ multiplex PCR; TCRdb holds only in-frame clones, not every one. There are roughly 200,000 clones in the sample; approximately 80% occur only once, and approximately 2.5% lies in the top ten. Sequences were obtained from PBMCs. The origin of the receptors is a man in his fifties or sixties in good health and CMV-seronegative.

The chain couples TRBV7-2 to TRBJ1-1; 7 nucleotides align to TRBD1. The CDR3 length is 15 residues. CDR1 is SGHTA and CDR2 is FQGNSA in the germline V gene. V lost 3 bases and J lost 0; bases outside the gene matches: 4. CDR3 DNA sequence: TGTGCCAGCAGCTTCCTGACAGGGTTGAACACTGAAGCTTTCTTT. Amino acids: CASSFLTGLNTEAFF. The full variable domain, completed using reference TRBV7-2 and TRBJ1-1, is GAGVSQSPSNKVTEKGKDVELRCDPISGHTALYWYRQSLGQGLEFLIYFQGNSAPDKSGLPSDRFSAERTGGSVSTLTIQRTQQEDSAVYLCASSFLTGLNTEAFFGQGTRLTVV.

Turning to this clone: Other DNA sequences within the sample encode an identical CDR3. V and J are TRBV10-3 and TRBJ1-1; D gene ambiguous. The CDR3 is made up of 15 amino acids. V dropped 0 bases and J dropped 0 bases, with 8 bases sitting between them. The V gene's germline CDR1 is ENHRY and CDR2 SYGVKD. CDR3 bases: TGTGCCATCAGTGAGTCGGAGGGAGTGAACACTGAAGCTTTCTTT. Translating it yields CAISESEGVNTEAFF.

The V call is TRBV6-5, the J call TRBJ2-1; perhaps TRBD1 as D (6 bases). CDR3 length equals 13 residues. Germline lookup yields CDR1 MNHEY and CDR2 SVGAGI. Between the trimmed V and J ends, which lost 6 bases and 6 bases, there was a span of 12 bases. The CDR3 DNA reads TGTGCCAGCAGCCGCGGACAGACCAATGAGCAGTTCTTC. This sequence encodes CASSRGQTNEQFF.

The CDR3: CASSLDGNYNSPLHF. For the CDR3, the DNA is TGTGCCAGCAGCTTGGACGGGAACTATAATTCACCCCTCCACTTT. The chain has TRBV7-9 and TRBJ1-6, with D unclear. This CDR3 contains 15 residues. The V end was cut by 3 bases, the J end by 3 bases, with 9 bases between. The germline V gene has CDR1 SEHNR and CDR2 FQNEAQ (reference sequence).

The rearrangement uses TRBV15 and TRBJ2-1; no reliable D call. The CDR3 sequence is 16 residues long. Germline assignment: CDR1 LNHNV and CDR2 YYDKDF (reference sequence). V was clipped by 0 bases and J by 10 bases, with 19 bases between them. The DNA of the CDR3 is TGTGCCACCAGCAGAGAAGCCATTTTCCTGACTTTGGAGCAGTTCTTC. This codes for CATSREAIFLTLEQFF.

The chain employs TRBV12-5 and TRBJ2-5; 9 bases match TRBD1. The V and J ends lost 2 bases and 14 bases, in that order; junction bases with no gene match: 3. The CDR3 spans 11 residues. Looked up from germline, CDR1 is LGHNT and CDR2 is FRNRAP. The DNA for the CDR3 is TGTGCTAGTGGTTTGACAGGGGGCTTTTACTTC. This encodes CASGLTGGFYF.

The chain links TRBV7-8 to TRBJ2-1; 10 bases are shared with TRBD1. The germline gives CDR1 SGHVS, CDR2 FQNEAQ. The CDR3 contains 17 residues. The ends lost 5 bases at V and 7 bases at J; junction bases unmatched: 14. The CDR3, as DNA: TGTGCCAGCAGCCCTAGATTCCCGGGACAGGGGAGTAATGAGCAGTTCTTC. Protein: CASSPRFPGQGSNEQFF.

The rearrangement joins TRBV29-1 to TRBJ2-7; D unresolved. V lost 4 bases, J lost 0 bases, and 4 bases lay in between. The CDR3 contains 11 residues. From germline, CDR1 is SQVTM and CDR2 ANQGSEA. The CDR3 region has the DNA TGCAGCGTTGGTTACTCCTACGAGCAGTACTTC. It specifies CSVGYSYEQYF.

This rearrangement joins TRBV5-8 to TRBJ1-5; 9 positions match TRBD1. CDR3 length: 15 amino acids. CDR1 and CDR2 from the germline V gene are SGHTS and YDEGEE. Losses at the gene ends were 4 bases for V and 5 bases for J; bases not matched to a gene: 7. CDR3: CASSPGQGPHQPQHF. The DNA for the CDR3 is TGTGCCAGCAGCCCGGGACAGGGACCCCATCAGCCCCAGCATTTT. Together with reference TRBV5-8 and TRBJ1-5, the CDR3 gives the full variable domain: EAGVTQSPTHLIKTRGQQATLRCSPISGHTSVYWYQQALGLGLQFLLWYDEGEERNRGNFPPRFSGRQFPNYSSELNVNALELEDSALYLCASSPGQGPHQPQHFGDGTRLSIL.

J is TRBJ2-5 and V is TRBV6-1; 10 bases map to TRBD1. The length of the CDR3 is 14 residues. V was pared by 4 bases and J by 3 bases, with 2 bases of the junction left unmatched. Germline V gene data show CDR1 as MNHNS and CDR2 as SASEGT. The CDR3 loop is CASSVGTGEETQYF. CDR3 in DNA: TGTGCCAGCAGTGTCGGGACAGGGGAAGAGACCCAGTACTTC.

The chain joins TRBV6-1 to TRBJ1-2, with D hard to call. Per germline, CDR1 MNHNS and CDR2 SASEGT. Trimming left V 2 bases short and J 7 bases short, with 14 bases between. The CDR3 has 14 residues. DNA of the CDR3: TGTGCCAGCAGTGAATTGGTTGATCGGGGTGGCTACACCTTC. Amino acids: CASSELVDRGGYTF.

In this sample, this clone turned up a few times. V gene TRBV5-1 combines with J gene TRBJ1-4, with a weak D call TRBD1 (6 bases). The V gene lost 6 bases and the J gene lost 1 base, with 13 bases spanning the gap. CDR1 SGHRS and CDR2 YFSETQ come from the germline V gene. The CDR3 has 15 residues. The DNA for the CDR3 is TGCGCCAGCAAGACAGGAGCCCTAACTAATGAAAAACTGTTTTTT. Amino acid sequence: CASKTGALTNEKLFF.

The J gene is TRBJ2-2, the V gene TRBV6-1, with 14 bases lining up with TRBD2. With 6 bases clipped from V and 6 bases from J, the junction kept 3 bases outside the gene matches. CDR3 length: 15 residues. CDR1 and CDR2 (germline): MNHNS, SASEGT. The CDR3 bases are TGTGCCAGCAGCTCGACTAGCGGGAGGGCCGGGGAGCTGTTTTTT. This encodes CASSSTSGRAGELFF.

V usage is TRBV10-2 and J usage is TRBJ2-7, with 14 bases identical to TRBD2. The CDR3 runs 15 residues. V lost 7 bases to trimming and J lost 0 bases; unmatched junction nucleotides: 2. CDR1 WSHSY and CDR2 SAAADI come from the germline V gene. CDR3 protein: CASIGTSGGSYEQYF. Written as DNA, the CDR3 is TGCGCCAGCATTGGGACTAGCGGGGGCTCCTACGAGCAGTACTTC.

This chain joins TRBV19 and TRBJ1-1, with 9 bases identical to TRBD1. Germline loops: CDR1 LNHDA, CDR2 SQIVND (reference sequence). J was trimmed by 7 bases and V by 7 bases; bases with no gene match: 13. CDR3 size: 15 residues. The DNA for the CDR3 is TGTGCCAGTAACACACAGGGGGCCAGAGGTCTTGAAGCTTTCTTT. It specifies CASNTQGARGLEAFF.

The rearrangement links TRBV10-2 to TRBJ1-5; tentative D call: TRBD1 (5 bases). Germline CDR1 and CDR2: WSHSY and SAAADI. The CDR3 length is 16 residues. V lost 5 bases and J 4 bases, leaving 18 bases between the germline ends. The CDR3 here is CASSYDLRDSNQPQHF. Here the CDR3 DNA reads TGCGCCAGCAGTTACGACCTCAGGGACTCTAATCAGCCCCAGCATTTT.

This sequence joins TRBV18 and TRBJ1-6; unclear D gene. CDR1 and CDR2 from the germline V gene are KGHSH and LQKENI. Trimming removed 6 bases at V and 11 bases at J, with 20 bases between. This CDR3 has 15 residues. The DNA of the CDR3 is TGTGCCAGCTCTGCCTTGGTGGCGGGAGGGACACCCCTCCACTTT. Its protein product is CASSALVAGGTPLHF.

This clone has just a few counts. V is TRBV6-5 and J is TRBJ2-5; 7 bases are a match to TRBD1. Germline V lookup: CDR1 MNHEY, CDR2 SVGAGI. With 0 bases clipped from V and 5 bases from J, the junction kept 6 bases outside the gene matches. This CDR3 has 15 residues. DNA of the CDR3: TGTGCCAGCAGTTACTCGAACAGGGGCCGGGAGACCCAGTACTTC. Translating it yields CASSYSNRGRETQYF.

This chain connects TRBV4-1 to TRBJ2-7; 12 positions match TRBD1. V trimming: 1 base; J trimming: 4 bases; junction bases outside the gene matches: 8. Germline CDR1 reads MGHRA; CDR2 reads YSYEKL. The CDR3 extends over 17 amino acids. This CDR3 is CASSQVQGTGGSYEQYF. CDR3 sequence (DNA): TGCGCCAGCAGCCAAGTCCAAGGGACAGGGGGCAGTTACGAGCAGTACTTC.

V and J are TRBV19 and TRBJ1-1; D is undetermined. The CDR3 contains 12 residues. The germline V gene has CDR1 LNHDA and CDR2 SQIVND (reference sequence). Trimming stripped 5 bases from V and 7 bases from J, with 11 bases between. CDR3 nucleotide sequence: TGTGCCAGTAGTTCCCCAGCGGGTGAAGCTTTCTTT. Translated: CASSSPAGEAFF.

This clone was observed once. The chain couples TRBV5-4 to TRBJ2-1; 9 positions match TRBD2. The CDR3 runs to 15 residues. With V trimmed by 4 bases and J by 6 bases, 8 bases remained unmatched. Germline CDR1 SGHNT, CDR2 YYREEE (reference sequence). The CDR3 DNA sequence: TGTGCCAGCAGCCAGACGTTAGCGGGAGTCAATGAGCAGTTCTTC. It yields the protein CASSQTLAGVNEQFF.